The present entry profiles one T cell receptor (beta chain) with its context. Its antigen is unknown. CD45RO negativity and positive selection for CCR7 defined naive CD8 cells, a population that excluded terminally differentiated effector memory CD45RA+ cells. This sample is drawn from a study of shared clonotypes between healthy human individuals. Findings and limits, study-wide: For naive CD4 cells, around 5.1% of clonotypes were shared across a handful of donors.

Per the germline V gene, CDR1 is MNHNS and CDR2 is SASEGT. There are 13 residues in the CDR3. The V end was cut by 0 bases, the J end by 8 bases, with 5 bases between. The repertoire was sequenced with immunoSEQ multiplex PCR; TCRdb's copy has only in-frame clones and lacks some. The table lists just over 2,000,000 clones, around 96% of them singletons. What was sequenced was naive CD8+ T cells sorted from blood. The source of this sequence is a man aged 18 to 29 in good health. The chain employs TRBV6-1 and TRBJ1-6, with D unresolved. CDR3 bases: TGTGCCAGCAGTGAAGCTCGGCATTCACCCCTCCACTTT. Translation: CASSEARHSPLHF.